Listed here are 10 T cell receptor beta chains from one sample, sequenced in a study of early T cells in non-severe SARS-CoV-2 infection. In TCRdb, the 5' RACE reads were re-called with MiXCR into one record per CDR3 protein. The data contain tens of thousands of distinct CDR3 sequences, approximately 13% of them seen just once; the ten biggest clones take up over 6.5%. Sequenced material: whole blood. These receptor sequences come from an adult who was a healthcare worker with PCR-confirmed SARS-CoV-2 infection or an uninfected control (not recorded which).

For the CDR3, the DNA is TGTGCCAGCAGCACTGGACAGGGAGGGACCGGGGAGCTGTTTTTT. Translating it yields CASSTGQGGTGELFF. V usage is TRBV7-9 and J usage is TRBJ2-2; possible D gene TRBD1, 8 bases. This CDR3 has 15 residues. Deletions cut 5 bases from V and 5 bases from J, with 15 bases between. Germline CDR1 and CDR2: SEHNR and FQNEAQ (reference sequence).

This clonotype was recorded a few times. The rearrangement uses TRBV6-1 and TRBJ2-3; 11 bases match TRBD2. The length of the CDR3 is 15 residues. Germline CDR1 reads MNHNS; CDR2 reads SASEGT. Germline trimming cut 4 bases from V and 2 bases from J; bases unmatched to any gene: 2. The CDR3, as DNA: TGTGCCAGCAGTGGACTAGCGGGGACCACAGATACGCAGTATTTT. Its protein product is CASSGLAGTTDTQYF.

This clonotype has a handful of counts. V usage is TRBV29-1 and J usage is TRBJ2-3; D possibly corresponds to TRBD2 (5 bases). The germline CDR1 and CDR2 sequences are SQVTM and ANQGSEA. V was shortened by 5 bases and J by 5 bases, with 17 bases between the two germline ends. The CDR3 is 14 amino acids. DNA of the CDR3: TGCAGCGTTCCGACTGGGCATGGAGGAGATACGCAGTATTTT. Its protein is CSVPTGHGGDTQYF.

This chain connects TRBV6-2 or TRBV6-3 to TRBJ1-1, with 12 bases that match TRBD1. J was trimmed by 8 bases and V by 4 bases; bases with no gene match: 8. Per germline, CDR1 MNHEY and CDR2 SVGEGT. This CDR3 region has 15 residues. The CDR3 coding sequence is TGTGCCAGCAGTTCTCCGGGACAGGGGGCGTCGGAAGCTTTCTTT. This gives the protein CASSSPGQGASEAFF.

The chain is built from TRBV3-1 and TRBJ2-5, with D maybe TRBD1 (6 bases). Germline-derived CDR1 and CDR2 are LGHDT and YNNKEL (reference sequence). The CDR3 extends over 17 amino acids. V was cut by 4 bases and J by 5 bases, with 23 bases left in between. The CDR3 DNA reads TGTGCCAGCAGCCCTAATAGCGCATCACCCCAGGGGGAGACCCAGTACTTC. This gives the protein CASSPNSASPQGETQYF.

This clonotype was counted a few times. The chain recombines TRBV7-2 with TRBJ1-2; D not resolved. Trimming took 3 bases from V and 3 from J, leaving 2 bases between them. This CDR3 contains 11 residues. The V gene's germline CDR1 is SGHTA and CDR2 FQGNSA. CDR3 sequence (DNA): TGTGCCAGCAGCTTGTACTATGGCTACACCTTC. Its translation: CASSLYYGYTF.

The chain joins TRBV7-2 to TRBJ2-1; no clear D. The ends were cut back, 5 bases at V and 10 bases at J, with 15 bases in the middle. Germline V CDR1 and CDR2: SGHTA, FQGNSA. This CDR3 comprises 13 residues. CDR3 DNA sequence: TGTGCCAGCAGCCTGTCAACCCTTGGGGAGCAGTTCTTC. It specifies CASSLSTLGEQFF.

The chain uses TRBV19 and TRBJ1-5; 7 bases align to TRBD1. V was clipped by 5 bases and J by 3 bases; unmatched bases: 4. The germline V gene has CDR1 LNHDA and CDR2 SQIVND (reference sequence). This CDR3 spans 14 amino acids. CDR3 sequence reads: CASSRTGDNQPQHF. The CDR3 coding sequence is TGTGCCAGTAGTCGAACAGGGGACAATCAGCCCCAGCATTTT.

The sample holds a few counts of this clonotype. This chain links TRBV3-1 with TRBJ2-4; D not certain. The CDR3 length is 12 residues. The V and J ends lost 2 bases and 8 bases respectively, with 7 bases between them. Germline V lookup: CDR1 LGHDT, CDR2 YNNKEL (reference sequence). CDR3: CASSQRADIQYF. The CDR3 nucleotides read TGTGCCAGCAGCCAACGAGCAGACATTCAGTACTTC.

Ten or more counts support this clonotype. The CDR3 DNA reads TGCGCCAGCAGCCAAGAGGGACTAGGGACCTACAATGAGCAGTTCTTC. This translates into CASSQEGLGTYNEQFF. The chain is built from TRBV4-3 and TRBJ2-1, with 8 bases lining up with TRBD2. CDR3 size: 16 residues. Trimming took 0 bases from V and 2 from J; bases not matched to a gene: 3. Per germline, CDR1 LGHNA and CDR2 YSLEER.